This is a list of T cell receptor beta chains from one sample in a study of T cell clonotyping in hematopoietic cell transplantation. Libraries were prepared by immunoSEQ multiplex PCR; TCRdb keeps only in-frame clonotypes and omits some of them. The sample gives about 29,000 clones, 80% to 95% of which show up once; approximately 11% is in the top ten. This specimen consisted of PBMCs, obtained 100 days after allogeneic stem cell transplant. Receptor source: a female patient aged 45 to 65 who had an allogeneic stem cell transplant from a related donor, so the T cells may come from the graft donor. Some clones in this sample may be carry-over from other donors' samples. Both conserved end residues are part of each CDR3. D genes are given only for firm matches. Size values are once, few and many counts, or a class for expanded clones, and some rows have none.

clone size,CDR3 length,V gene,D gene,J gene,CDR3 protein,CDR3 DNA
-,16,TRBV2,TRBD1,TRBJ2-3,CASSTLRDRGTDTQYF,TGTGCCAGCAGTACTCTCCGGGACAGGGGGACAGATACGCAGTATTTT
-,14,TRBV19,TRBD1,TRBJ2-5,CASSTTGVKETQYF,TGTGCCAGTAGTACAACAGGGGTTAAGGAGACCCAGTACTTC
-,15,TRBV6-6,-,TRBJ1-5,CASSYPGEGNQPQHF,TGTGCCAGCAGTTACCCTGGAGAAGGCAATCAGCCCCAGCATTTT
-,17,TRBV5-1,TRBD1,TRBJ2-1,CASSLGYDRGLYNEQFF,TGCGCCAGCAGCTTGGGATACGACAGGGGGCTCTACAATGAGCAGTTCTTC
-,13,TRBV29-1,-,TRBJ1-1,CSVQVGGNTEAFF,TGCAGCGTACAGGTAGGGGGGAACACTGAAGCTTTCTTT
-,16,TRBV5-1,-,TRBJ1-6,CASSLYPGHLNSPLHF,TGCGCCAGCAGCTTGTACCCGGGACACCTAAATTCACCCCTCCACTTT
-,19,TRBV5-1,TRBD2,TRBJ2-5,CASSSFFSLAGGLQETQYF,TGCGCCAGCAGCTCCTTTTTTTCTCTAGCGGGGGGTCTCCAAGAGACCCAGTACTTC
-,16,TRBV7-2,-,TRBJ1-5,CASSLVALGGNQPQHF,TGTGCCAGCAGCTTAGTGGCCCTGGGGGGCAATCAGCCCCAGCATTTT
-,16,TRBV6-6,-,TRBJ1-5,CASSRPNTGANQPQHF,TGTGCCAGCAGCCGTCCTAATACTGGGGCCAATCAGCCCCAGCATTTT
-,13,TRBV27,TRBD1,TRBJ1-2,CASWETGYYGYTF,TGTGCCAGCTGGGAGACAGGGTACTATGGCTACACCTTC
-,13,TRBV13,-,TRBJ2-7,CASSFSGSGEQYF,TGTGCCAGCAGCTTCTCGGGGAGCGGAGAACAGTACTTC
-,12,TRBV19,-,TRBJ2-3,CASTASGDTQYF,TGTGCCAGTACGGCTTCGGGAGATACGCAGTATTTT
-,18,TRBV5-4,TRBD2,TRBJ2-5,CASSLDSGAKPTQETQYF,TGTGCCAGCAGCTTGGATAGCGGGGCTAAACCGACCCAAGAGACCCAGTACTTC
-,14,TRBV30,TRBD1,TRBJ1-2,CAWIPKGGYYGYTF,TGTGCCTGGATCCCTAAAGGGGGCTACTATGGCTACACCTTC
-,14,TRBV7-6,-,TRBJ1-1,CASSFPSEEREAFF,TGTGCCAGCAGCTTCCCTTCGGAGGAGCGTGAAGCTTTCTTT
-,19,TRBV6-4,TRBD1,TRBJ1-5,CASSDSGQGRLWSNQPQHF,TGTGCCAGCAGTGACTCCGGACAGGGGAGGTTGTGGAGCAATCAGCCCCAGCATTTT
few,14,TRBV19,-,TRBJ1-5,CASSRGYSNQPQHF,TGTGCCAGTTCCAGGGGTTATAGCAATCAGCCCCAGCATTTT
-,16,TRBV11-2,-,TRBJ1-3,CASSLFRRQPGNTIYF,TGTGCCAGCAGCTTATTTCGCAGGCAACCTGGAAACACCATATATTTT
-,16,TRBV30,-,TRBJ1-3,CAWSLEWRELENTIYF,TGTGCCTGGAGTCTGGAATGGAGAGAGTTGGAAAACACCATATATTTT
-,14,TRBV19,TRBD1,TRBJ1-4,CASSSGTGDEKLFF,TGTGCCAGTAGCTCCGGGACAGGGGACGAAAAACTGTTTTTT
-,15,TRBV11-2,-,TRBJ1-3,CASSLGVGSGNTIYF,TGTGCCAGCAGCTTAGGCGTAGGATCTGGAAACACCATATATTTT
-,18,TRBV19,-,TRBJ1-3,CASSRRRWGEIPGNTIYF,TGTGCCAGTAGTAGGAGGCGGTGGGGCGAGATCCCTGGAAACACCATATATTTT
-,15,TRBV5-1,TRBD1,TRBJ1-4,CASSLQQGPNEKLFF,TGCGCCAGCAGCTTACAACAGGGGCCTAATGAAAAACTGTTTTTT
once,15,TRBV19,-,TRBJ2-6,CASSIRGSGANVLTF,TGTGCCAGTAGTATAAGGGGAAGTGGGGCCAACGTCCTGACTTTC
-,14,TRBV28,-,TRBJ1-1,CASRRRVGATEAFF,TGTGCCAGCAGACGCAGGGTCGGGGCCACTGAAGCTTTCTTT
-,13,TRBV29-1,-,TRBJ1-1,CSVAGLMNTEAFF,TGCAGCGTTGCGGGACTTATGAACACTGAAGCTTTCTTT
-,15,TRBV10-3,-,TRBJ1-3,CAISEGGSSGNTIYF,TGTGCCATCAGCGAGGGCGGGAGCTCTGGAAACACCATATATTTT
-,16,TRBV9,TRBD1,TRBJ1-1,CASSSSPGTGSTEAFF,TGTGCCAGCAGCTCCTCCCCCGGGACAGGGAGCACTGAAGCTTTCTTT